The sequence of this TCR beta chain was determined in a study of early T cells in non-severe SARS-CoV-2 infection. Overall study context: The authors sequenced bulk RNA from unsorted whole blood, leaving chains unpaired.

The TCR library protocol was used to attach unique molecular identifiers. These identifiers were attached to individual cDNA molecules. Each CDR3 protein is one row after TCRdb ran MiXCR on the 5' RACE reads. Of fewer than 55,000 distinct CDR3 sequences listed, about 6% are singletons. Germline CDR1 SGHAT, CDR2 FQNNGV. With 1 base clipped from V and 6 bases from J, the junction kept 3 bases outside the gene matches. CDR3 length: 15 residues. This clonotype was seen many times. The V gene is TRBV11-2, the J gene TRBJ2-3, with 11 bases matching TRBD2. The material was whole blood, obtained at baseline. The TCR was taken from an adult who was a healthcare worker with PCR-confirmed SARS-CoV-2 infection or an uninfected control (not recorded which). The CDR3 sequence is CASSLVTSGMDTQYF. CDR3 nucleotides: TGTGCCAGCAGCTTAGTGACTAGCGGGATGGATACGCAGTATTTT.